This is a list of T cell receptor beta chains from one sample in a study of blood T cell repertoires in COVID-19. The data were produced by immunoSEQ multiplex PCR, yet TCRdb's version contains in-frame clones alone and is incomplete. The sample has hundreds of thousands of clones; around 89% are singletons. Sequenced: PBMCs or T cells enriched from blood (not recorded which). The receptors were gathered from a man in his forties who had recovered from COVID-19. Each CDR3 is given with its conserved first and last residue. D genes are given only for firm matches. Rows may omit the clone size; those that give it use once, few, many or a size class.

abundance	v_gene	d_gene	j_gene	CDR3aa	CDR3nt
-	TRBV28	TRBD1	TRBJ1-1	CASTWGQPTEAFF	TGTGCCAGCACCTGGGGACAGCCAACTGAAGCTTTCTTT
-	TRBV6-5	-	TRBJ2-7	CASSYDSSEQYF	TGTGCCAGCAGTTACGACTCGTCCGAGCAGTACTTC
-	TRBV21-1	-	TRBJ2-1	CASSKALYRKTIYNEQFF	TGTGCCAGCAGCAAAGCGCTTTACAGGAAGACCATCTACAATGAGCAGTTCTTC
-	TRBV6-5	TRBD2	TRBJ2-5	CASNTGLGETQYF	TGTGCCAGCAATACGGGACTAGGGGAGACCCAGTACTTC
-	TRBV29-1	TRBD1	TRBJ1-6	CSVGGTGNSPLHF	TGCAGCGTTGGAGGGACAGGGAATTCACCCCTCCACTTT
-	TRBV28	TRBD1	TRBJ1-6	CASRFGGTGPTAF	TGTGCCAGCAGGTTCGGTGGGACAGGGCCTACGGCCTTT
few	TRBV11-3	TRBD1	TRBJ2-7	CASSLFWGQGYEQYF	TGTGCCAGCAGCTTATTTTGGGGACAGGGCTACGAGCAGTACTTC
-	TRBV19	TRBD1	TRBJ1-2	CASSATGKGNYGYTF	TGTGCCAGTAGCGCGACAGGGAAAGGGAACTATGGCTACACCTTC
-	TRBV5-1	TRBD1	TRBJ1-1	CASSPGQGSGTEAFF	TGCGCCAGCAGCCCGGGACAGGGTTCGGGCACTGAAGCTTTCTTT
-	TRBV11-2	TRBD2	TRBJ2-1	CASSTTLAGMGNEQFF	TGTGCCAGCAGCACCACTCTAGCGGGAATGGGCAATGAGCAGTTCTTC
-	TRBV10-2	-	TRBJ1-1	CASRTEFEAFF	TGCGCCAGCAGAACAGAGTTTGAAGCTTTCTTT
-	TRBV25-1	-	TRBJ1-1	CASSGAFPNTEAFF	TGTGCCAGCAGTGGTGCGTTTCCGAACACTGAAGCTTTCTTT
-	TRBV7-9	-	TRBJ2-7	CASSLGTHFRGSRSYEQYF	TGTGCCAGCAGCCTAGGGACCCATTTTCGGGGGAGTCGTTCCTACGAGCAGTACTTC
-	TRBV19	TRBD1	TRBJ1-1	CASSIGGQGGTEAFF	TGTGCCAGTAGTATTGGAGGACAGGGGGGGACTGAAGCTTTCTTT
-	TRBV28	TRBD2	TRBJ2-7	CASSWIAGGGYEQYF	TGTGCCAGCAGTTGGATAGCGGGAGGAGGCTACGAGCAGTACTTC
-	TRBV5-1	TRBD1	TRBJ1-1	CASSVTGQGKTEAFF	TGCGCCAGCAGCGTTACGGGACAGGGCAAAACTGAAGCTTTCTTT
once	TRBV25-1	-	TRBJ2-7	CASSELQTAAYEQYF	TGTGCCAGCAGTGAACTACAAACGGCGGCCTACGAGCAGTACTTC
-	TRBV6-1	TRBD1	TRBJ1-1	CASSEMQGASTEAFF	TGTGCCAGCAGTGAAATGCAGGGGGCGAGCACTGAAGCTTTCTTT
-	TRBV7-2	-	TRBJ1-3	CASSPVPETGNTIYF	TGTGCCAGCAGCCCCGTCCCGGAGACTGGAAACACCATATATTTT
-	TRBV11-2	-	TRBJ1-4	CASSSATNEKLFF	TGTGCCAGCAGCTCTGCAACTAATGAAAAACTGTTTTTT
-	TRBV24-1	TRBD2	TRBJ2-7	CATSAGGSYEQYF	TGTGCCACCAGTGCGGGGGGGTCCTACGAGCAGTACTTC
-	TRBV15	TRBD1	TRBJ2-3	CATSRGFPGQGYSTDTQYF	TGTGCCACCAGCAGAGGCTTTCCGGGACAGGGGTATTCCACAGATACGCAGTATTTT
-	TRBV27	TRBD2	TRBJ2-1	CASLQFLAGERNEQFF	TGTGCCAGCCTACAGTTCCTAGCGGGAGAACGGAATGAGCAGTTCTTC
-	TRBV7-3	-	TRBJ2-1	CASSSSPTYNEQFF	TGTGCCAGCAGTTCGAGTCCGACCTACAATGAGCAGTTCTTC
-	TRBV6-5	TRBD1	TRBJ2-7	CASSSHRGRYEQYF	TGTGCCAGCAGTTCCCACAGGGGGCGTTACGAGCAGTACTTC
-	TRBV7-9	TRBD1	TRBJ1-1	CASRYGTGNTEAFF	TGTGCCAGCAGGTACGGGACAGGGAACACTGAAGCTTTCTTT
-	TRBV28	-	TRBJ2-4	CASSPGVAKNIQYF	TGTGCCAGCAGTCCGGGTGTCGCCAAAAACATTCAGTACTTC
once	TRBV7-2	-	TRBJ2-5	CASSKSGRKETQYF	TGTGCCAGCAGCAAAAGTGGGAGAAAGGAGACCCAGTACTTC
-	TRBV5-1	-	TRBJ2-2	CASSLVLARNTGELFF	TGCGCCAGCAGCTTGGTGCTAGCGCGGAACACCGGGGAGCTGTTTTTT
-	TRBV27	TRBD1	TRBJ2-2	CASSLSARGSYGNTGELFF	TGTGCCAGCAGTTTATCGGCCAGGGGGTCTTATGGGAACACCGGGGAGCTGTTTTTT
-	TRBV18	TRBD1	TRBJ1-4	CASSRPGQGPINEKLFF	TGTGCCAGCTCAAGACCGGGACAGGGGCCCATTAATGAAAAACTGTTTTTT
-	TRBV27	-	TRBJ2-5	CASSSPAGETQYF	TGTGCCAGCAGTTCTCCCGCCGGAGAGACCCAGTACTTC
-	TRBV28	-	TRBJ1-2	CASYQSRNYGYTF	TGTGCCAGCTACCAATCGAGAAACTATGGCTACACCTTC
-	TRBV4-3	TRBD1	TRBJ1-3	CASSSTGLGNTIYF	TGCGCCAGCAGCTCGACAGGGTTAGGGAACACCATATATTTT
-	TRBV5-1	TRBD2	TRBJ2-7	CASSLLGSGGHYEQYF	TGCGCCAGCAGCCTGCTTGGGAGCGGGGGGCACTACGAGCAGTACTTC
once	TRBV27	TRBD2	TRBJ2-7	CASSWASGGYEQYF	TGTGCCAGCAGTTGGGCTAGCGGGGGCTACGAGCAGTACTTC
-	TRBV7-9	TRBD2	TRBJ2-5	CASSGGREVETQYF	TGTGCCAGCAGCGGCGGGAGGGAGGTGGAGACCCAGTACTTC
few	TRBV6-2/TRBV6-3	-	TRBJ1-1	CASSYKRRGGSEAFF	TGTGCCAGCAGTTACAAGAGGAGGGGAGGGTCAGAAGCTTTCTTT
-	TRBV7-3	-	TRBJ2-2	CASSFAGVSGELFF	TGTGCCAGCAGCTTCGCAGGGGTGTCGGGGGAGCTGTTTTTT
-	TRBV6-4	TRBD2	TRBJ2-1	CASSDRITSGTSNEQFF	TGTGCCAGCAGTGACCGGATTACTAGCGGGACTTCCAATGAGCAGTTCTTC